This T cell receptor (beta chain) was found in a study of CD4 T cells in relation to SARS-CoV-2 and coronaviruses. Study at large: Crossreactive spike epitopes shared across donors were mapped to their HLA restriction. The study, taken as a whole, reports: In around 67% of donors, memory CD4+ clonotypes crossrecognized SARS-CoV-2 and at least one common cold coronavirus spike. Crossreactive clones expanded significantly less to SARS-CoV-2 than monoreactive clones.

The unexposed donors gave CD4+ T cells in about 2010-2018, prior to COVID-19. A word on this clone: Its antigen is currently unknown.

Using immunoSEQ multiplex PCR, the repertoire was profiled, and TCRdb retains in-frame clones only, with some absent. The sample includes some 69,000 clones, about 95% seen only once; the top ten take roughly 0.14%. The V and J ends lost 6 bases and 0 bases respectively, with 6 bases between them. CDR1 KGHSH and CDR2 LQKENI come from the germline V gene. The CDR3 spans 13 residues. The V call is TRBV18, the J call TRBJ1-3, with D unresolved. The receptor was derived from a human donor in good health. The material sequenced was naive CD4+ T cells from PBMCs. As for subset: naive CD4+ T cells isolated by negative enrichment. The CDR3 bases are TGTGCCAGCTCGGGGAGCTCTGGAAACACCATATATTTT. This sequence encodes CASSGSSGNTIYF.